These T cell receptor beta chains were read from a single sample in a study of beta chain features in type 1 diabetes. Measured with immunoSEQ multiplex PCR; TCRdb has only the in-frame clones, and not every one. Among hundreds of thousands of clones, around 13% were seen once, and the ten largest hold 0.017%. The sample comprised naive CD4+ T cells from blood. These TCRs come from a man younger than 35 in good health. Both conserved end residues are part of each CDR3. A D gene is named only where the DNA matches it firmly.

d_call j_call v_call cdr3_aa
TRBD2 TRBJ2-7 TRBV5-1 CASRPLGTSGSYEQYF
TRBD2 TRBJ2-7 TRBV30 CAWSVGAGGLSEQYF
TRBD1 TRBJ1-5 TRBV28 CASSPQPTGAWSNQPQHF
TRBD1 TRBJ2-5 TRBV7-2 CASSWGLPGQGQETQYF
- TRBJ1-5 TRBV4-1 CASSRTGNQPQHF
TRBD2 TRBJ2-5 TRBV5-1 CASSLLAGGRETQYF
TRBD2 TRBJ2-7 TRBV7-8 CASSLGRVGGAYEQYF
- TRBJ1-1 TRBV5-1 CASSYQGFDTEAFF
TRBD2 TRBJ2-3 TRBV11-2 CASSSRTSGGTDTQYF
TRBD2 TRBJ2-3 TRBV5-1 CASSSSGSTDTQYF
TRBD2 TRBJ2-3 TRBV18 CASRTSGSTDTQYF
- TRBJ2-5 TRBV6-6 CASSSTPGGETQYF
- TRBJ1-1 TRBV6-5 CASSYSGAVAEAFF
TRBD1 TRBJ2-7 TRBV6-1 CASRDGQGAYEQYF
TRBD1 TRBJ2-7 TRBV7-9 CASSSGQGAFPKFGEQYF
TRBD1 TRBJ1-1 TRBV14 CASSQGNRGNTEAFF
TRBD2 TRBJ2-1 TRBV6-4 CASSALAGANEQFF
- TRBJ1-2 TRBV29-1 CSVERRNYGYTF
- TRBJ2-7 TRBV7-8 CASSRTTGTYEQYF
TRBD2 TRBJ2-1 TRBV29-1 CSVEEGLWRENEQFF
- TRBJ2-7 TRBV5-6 CASSWWSDEQYF
- TRBJ1-6 TRBV30 CAWSGGESSYNSPLHF
TRBD2 TRBJ2-5 TRBV18 CASSPLAGTTQETQYF
- TRBJ1-2 TRBV18 CASSPLGGESYYGYTF
- TRBJ2-7 TRBV7-2 CASSLLAGRGDEQYF
- TRBJ2-1 TRBV11-3 CASSFYHNRNEQFF
TRBD1 TRBJ1-2 TRBV5-8 CASSSRGFPNYGYTF
- TRBJ2-7 TRBV21-1 CASSKTGQGSPHEQYF
TRBD1 TRBJ2-2 TRBV4-3 CASSHQTGGYIGELFF
- TRBJ2-1 TRBV30 CASQGVRNNEQFF
TRBD1 TRBJ1-1 TRBV9 CASSVATGGGGNTEAFF
TRBD2 TRBJ2-2 TRBV5-4 CASSSVAGGRSTGELFF
TRBD1 TRBJ2-7 TRBV7-9 CASSPGQNYEQYF
TRBD1 TRBJ2-4 TRBV27 CASSLRDRGKEKAKNIQYF
- TRBJ2-7 TRBV25-1 CASSEGGGFREQYF
- TRBJ2-7 TRBV2 CASREGTFYEQYF
TRBD2 TRBJ2-3 TRBV4-1 CASSQDGLAGPSTDTQYF
- TRBJ2-1 TRBV29-1 CSVGHGVHNEQFF
- TRBJ2-7 TRBV21-1 CASSKEGLSQGRYF
TRBD1 TRBJ2-6 TRBV30 CAWSQGAAGANVLTF
TRBD2 TRBJ2-1 TRBV2 CASSVFLGLAGNEQFF
TRBD1 TRBJ2-1 TRBV28 CASSWDSFNEQFF
- TRBJ1-4 TRBV2 CASSDLGRGNEKLFF
- TRBJ1-1 TRBV19 CASSIVAEGSEAFF
- TRBJ1-2 TRBV6-5 CASSYTPGQGGGYTF
TRBD1 TRBJ2-7 TRBV6-5 CASSYSQGAGEQYF
- TRBJ2-3 TRBV28 CASTPPGGRGSDTQYF
- TRBJ1-3 TRBV7-8 CASSAKRDPGIGNTIYF
TRBD1 TRBJ1-5 TRBV7-6 CASSLAPGQGSNQPQHF
- TRBJ1-1 TRBV28 CASSLYGEAFF
- TRBJ2-1 TRBV18 CASSPRGTYNEQFF
- TRBJ2-7 TRBV28 CASSPYHEQYF
TRBD1 TRBJ1-6 TRBV5-6 CASSWDRSGGSPLHF
TRBD1 TRBJ2-2 TRBV5-4 CASSLWGTGGTGELFF
TRBD1 TRBJ1-2 TRBV30 CAWRTGTDGYTF
TRBD1 TRBJ2-1 TRBV15 CATSRLDRTYNEQFF
- TRBJ2-3 TRBV6-5 CASSRSTDTQYF